This T cell receptor beta chain was observed in a study of blood T cell repertoires in COVID-19. Background on the study: The study drew acute and convalescent COVID-19 samples from the United States, Italy and Spain.

Repertoires were generated with immunoSEQ multiplex PCR, while TCRdb's copy carries only in-frame clones and drops some. The table records tens of thousands of clones, over 80% of them present only once. The CDR3 is 14 amino acids. Germline CDR1 reads KGHDR; CDR2 reads SFDVKD. Trimming at V came to 5 bases and at J to 2 bases, leaving 1 base not matched to a gene. The specimen sequenced was peripheral blood. This chain joins TRBV24-1 and TRBJ1-3, with 8 nucleotides matching TRBD1. The clonotype originates from a man in his 60s with active COVID-19. The CDR3 DNA reads TGTGCCACCAGTGCGACAGGGGCTGGAAACACCATATATTTT. Translation: CATSATGAGNTIYF.